This TCR beta chain was retrieved from a study of blood T cell repertoires in COVID-19. The wider study: The United States, Italy and Spain were the sources of the acute and convalescent COVID-19 samples.

Data came from immunoSEQ multiplex PCR; TCRdb stores just in-frame clones and leaves some out. This sample has approximately 210,000 clones, with roughly 87% found just once. With V trimmed by 6 bases and J by 2 bases, 7 bases remained unmatched. Germline CDR1 LGHNA, CDR2 YSLEER. The CDR3 length is 15 residues. This clone turned up a few times. Participants were aged roughly 18 to 90 years, lived in over 20 US areas, and enrolled virtually. Categorization into cohorts depended on clinical history that participants reported. The source is a woman aged 25-40 years who had recovered from COVID-19. Sequencing was carried out using PBMCs or T cells enriched from blood (not recorded which). This sequence joins TRBV4-3 and TRBJ1-3; 7 bases are shared with TRBD1. CDR3 nucleotides: TGCGCCAGCAGTCAATTAGACAGGGCTGGAAACACCATATATTTT. This sequence encodes CASSQLDRAGNTIYF.